A single sample is the source of the 31 T cell receptor beta chains below, sequenced in a study of blood T cell repertoires in COVID-19. Data came from immunoSEQ multiplex PCR; TCRdb stores just in-frame clones and leaves some out. The sample includes about 340,000 clones, approximately 82% of them seen just once. The specimen sequenced was peripheral blood. These receptors originate from a man aged 25-40 years with active or convalescent COVID-19.

The chain recombines TRBV21-1 with TRBJ1-5. TRBV21-1 is designated a pseudogene. The CDR3 sequence is 14 residues long. The CDR3 reads CASSSGGSNQPQHF. As DNA, the CDR3 is TGTGCCAGCAGCAGCGGAGGAAGCAATCAGCCCCAGCATTTT.

CDR3 sequence reads: CASSPPHGGQYF. The CDR3, as DNA: TGTGCCAGCAGCCCACCCCACGGGGGGCAGTACTTC. The chain combines TRBV6-2 or TRBV6-3 with TRBJ2-7; D may be TRBD2 (6 bases). Germline CDR1 reads MNHEY; CDR2 reads SVGEGT. This CDR3 comprises 12 residues. Trimming removed 6 bases at V and 9 bases at J, with 15 bases between.

V is TRBV13 and J is TRBJ1-1, with 9 bases lining up with TRBD1. CDR1 is PRHDT and CDR2 is FYEKMQ in the germline V gene (reference sequence). V gave up 5 bases and J gave up 0 bases; unmatched junction bases: 4. The CDR3 totals 15 residues. CDR3 protein: CASSRTGVLNTEAFF. Here the CDR3 DNA reads TGTGCCAGCAGCAGGACAGGGGTACTGAACACTGAAGCTTTCTTT.

V usage is TRBV6-1 and J usage is TRBJ2-2; a possible D gene is TRBD1 (7 bases). This CDR3 has 17 residues. V was clipped by 2 bases and J by 0 bases, with 13 bases between them. The germline V gene encodes CDR1 MNHNS and CDR2 SASEGT. CDR3 protein: CASSERRDSSNTGELFF. The CDR3 bases are TGTGCCAGCAGTGAAAGGAGGGACAGTTCGAACACCGGGGAGCTGTTTTTT.

This clone was seen a few times. The chain links TRBV4-3 to TRBJ2-2; 7 bases map to TRBD2. Germline CDR1 reads LGHNA; CDR2 reads YSLEER. The CDR3 has 15 amino acids. The ends lost 1 base at V and 3 bases at J; junction bases unmatched: 2. The CDR3 loop reads CASSQGLAHTGELFF. The CDR3 coding sequence is TGCGCCAGCAGCCAAGGACTAGCTCACACCGGGGAGCTGTTTTTT.

The chain links TRBV4-2 to TRBJ1-2; D perhaps matches TRBD1 (5 bases). V shed 0 bases and J shed 1 base, with 12 bases lying between them. This CDR3 has 16 residues. CDR1 is LGHNA, CDR2 YNFKEQ, per germline. CDR3 sequence reads: CASSQDPRQNNYGYTF. The DNA for the CDR3 is TGTGCCAGCAGCCAAGATCCGAGACAGAATAACTATGGCTACACCTTC.

This chain joins TRBV7-6 and TRBJ2-2, with D possibly being TRBD2 (5 bases). Trimming left V 2 bases short and J 5 bases short, with 6 bases between. The length of the CDR3 is 13 residues. Germline V lookup: CDR1 SGHVS, CDR2 FNYEAQ. CDR3 protein: CASSLSGTGELFF. DNA for the CDR3: TGTGCCAGCAGCTTATCGGGAACCGGGGAGCTGTTTTTT. The variable domain in full, completed from reference TRBV7-6 and TRBJ2-2, reads GAGVSQSPRYKVTKRGQDVALRCDPISGHVSLYWYRQALGQGPEFLTYFNYEAQQDKSGLPNDRFSAERPEGSISTLTIQRTEQRDSAMYRCASSLSGTGELFFGEGSRLTVL.

The rearrangement joins TRBV20-1 to TRBJ2-1, with TRBD2 identical over 11 bases. Germline V gene data show CDR1 as DFQATT and CDR2 as SNEGSKA (reference sequence). The CDR3 contains 16 residues. V lost 3 bases, J lost 6 bases, and 10 bases stayed unmatched. DNA for the CDR3: TGCAGTGCTAGTAGTAGCGGGAGGGCCCGTGGCAATGAGCAGTTCTTC. Translating gives CSASSSGRARGNEQFF.

J is TRBJ2-5 and V is TRBV6-5; tentatively, D is TRBD2 (6 bases). There are 15 residues in the CDR3. Germline V gene data show CDR1 as MNHEY and CDR2 as SVGAGI. V was pared by 3 bases and J by 6 bases, with 17 bases between. The CDR3, as DNA: TGTGCCAGCAGTTATTCATGGAGGGGTGGTCAGACCCAGTACTTC. It is translated as CASSYSWRGGQTQYF.

The gene calls are TRBV12-3 or TRBV12-4 and TRBJ2-5, with 7 bases aligning to TRBD2. The CDR3 totals 13 residues. The junction had 0 bases not matched to a gene; V was cut back by 2 bases and J by 3 bases. CDR3 sequence reads: CASSLLAEETQYF. In nucleotides, the CDR3 is TGTGCCAGCAGTTTACTAGCGGAAGAGACCCAGTACTTC.

This sequence joins TRBV4-2 and TRBJ2-7, with 9 bases matching TRBD1. V lost 1 base to trimming and J lost 4 bases; unmatched junction nucleotides: 2. CDR3 length: 14 residues. Germline CDR1 and CDR2: LGHNA and YNFKEQ. The chain's CDR3 is CASSQATGGYEQYF. CDR3 nucleotides: TGTGCCAGCAGCCAAGCGACAGGGGGTTACGAGCAGTACTTC.

The chain couples TRBV5-8 to TRBJ1-2; D unresolved. The CDR3 runs 16 residues. Trimming left V 4 bases short and J 3 bases short, with 19 bases between. CDR1 is SGHTS and CDR2 is YDEGEE in the germline V gene. The CDR3 region is CASSLVDPRLDYGYTF. CDR3 nucleotides: TGTGCCAGCAGCCTTGTTGACCCCCGGCTAGACTATGGCTACACCTTC.

The chain links TRBV7-2 to TRBJ2-7; the D gene is possibly TRBD2 (6 bases). The germline V gene encodes CDR1 SGHTA and CDR2 FQGNSA. Trimming removed 5 bases from V and 7 bases from J, with 21 bases in between. The CDR3 length is 15 residues. The CDR3 DNA reads as TGTGCCAGCAGCGGAAACGGCGGGATCTCTTGGGAGCAGTACTTC. It encodes CASSGNGGISWEQYF.

The chain carries TRBV6-5 and TRBJ1-1; possibly TRBD1 for D (5 bases). Between the trimmed V and J ends, which lost 7 bases and 2 bases, there was a span of 14 bases. The CDR3 consists of 14 residues. Germline CDR1 is MNHEY and CDR2 is SVGAGI. The CDR3 is CASNLRQSNTEAFF. The CDR3 region has the DNA TGTGCCAGCAACTTAAGACAGTCTAACACTGAAGCTTTCTTT.

This clone has just one count. The chain combines TRBV5-6 with TRBJ1-6; TRBD1 might be the D (5 bases). The V gene lost 1 base and the J gene lost 7 bases, with 18 bases spanning the gap. CDR1 is SGHDT and CDR2 is YYEEEE in the germline V gene. The CDR3 has 17 residues. The CDR3 loop reads CASSLIIGEGMNSPLHF. The CDR3 DNA reads TGTGCCAGCAGCTTGATTATTGGGGAGGGGATGAATTCACCCCTCCACTTT.

The chain recombines TRBV3-1 (or the pseudogene TRBV3-2) with TRBJ2-1; D is possibly TRBD2 (7 bases). Germline loops: CDR1 LGHDT, CDR2 YNNKEL (reference sequence). This CDR3 has 17 amino acids. Trimming cost V 4 bases and J 0 bases, with 16 bases left between them. Here the CDR3 DNA reads TGTGCCAGCAGCCCACAAAGGGGGGGCGGCTCCTACAATGAGCAGTTCTTC. Translated, it gives CASSPQRGGGSYNEQFF.

The gene calls are TRBV15 and TRBJ2-7; 8 bases match TRBD2. With 2 bases clipped from V and 6 bases from J, the junction kept 6 bases outside the gene matches. CDR3 length: 14 amino acids. The V gene's germline CDR1 is LNHNV and CDR2 YYDKDF (reference sequence). DNA for the CDR3: TGTGCCACCAGCAGACCTCCCGCGGGGGGCGAGCAGTACTTC. Translated, it gives CATSRPPAGGEQYF.

The chain carries TRBV7-9 and TRBJ2-7; TRBD1 aligns across 7 bases. The CDR3 runs to 14 residues. Per germline, CDR1 SEHNR and CDR2 FQNEAQ (reference sequence). V lost 4 bases to trimming and J lost 3 bases; unmatched junction nucleotides: 6. The DNA of the CDR3 is TGTGCCAGCAGCTACGGGACAGCCTTCTACGAGCAGTACTTC. Its translation: CASSYGTAFYEQYF.

The chain links TRBV5-1 to TRBJ2-6, with 8 bases fitting TRBD2. The germline CDR1 and CDR2 sequences are SGHRS and YFSETQ. The junction had 11 bases not matched to a gene; V was cut back by 4 bases and J by 2 bases. CDR3 length: 18 residues. CDR3 protein: CASSQRGGHSPGANVLTF. The CDR3 region has the DNA TGCGCCAGCAGCCAACGGGGGGGCCACAGTCCTGGGGCCAACGTCCTGACTTTC. Supplemented by reference TRBV5-1 and TRBJ2-6, the full variable domain reads KAGVTQTPRYLIKTRGQQVTLSCSPISGHRSVSWYQQTPGQGLQFLFEYFSETQRNKGNFPGRFSGRQFSNSRSEMNVSTLELGDSALYLCASSQRGGHSPGANVLTFGAGSRLTVL.

The rearrangement links TRBV24-1 to TRBJ1-2; TRBD1 might be the D (6 bases). The CDR3 has 12 amino acids. Germline values: CDR1 KGHDR, CDR2 SFDVKD. V dropped 7 bases and J dropped 6 bases, with 11 bases sitting between them. Written as DNA, the CDR3 is TGTGCCACCAGCGGGACAATCGATGGCTACACCTTC. Its translation is CATSGTIDGYTF.

The J gene is TRBJ2-1, the V gene TRBV7-6, with TRBD1 matching 11 bases. The CDR3 has 17 residues. Germline V CDR1 and CDR2: SGHVS, FNYEAQ. The V segment lost 1 base and the J segment 6 bases; nucleotides outside the gene matches: 8. The CDR3 here is CASSLGGGTGGFNEQFF. The CDR3 DNA reads TGTGCCAGCAGCTTAGGCGGTGGGACAGGGGGATTCAATGAGCAGTTCTTC.

This clone occurred a few times. The chain uses TRBV18 and TRBJ2-4; D is possibly TRBD2 (7 bases). V was shortened by 1 base and J by 1 base, with 11 bases between the two germline ends. This CDR3 has 16 amino acids. CDR1 and CDR2 (germline): KGHSH, LQKENI. In DNA form, the CDR3 reads TGTGCCAGCTCACCACGTGGGGGGGCGGCCAAAAACATTCAGTACTTC. Protein sequence: CASSPRGGAAKNIQYF.

V gene TRBV11-2 combines with J gene TRBJ2-2; 14 nucleotides agree with TRBD2. Germline V gives CDR1 SGHAT, CDR2 FQNNGV. V lost 5 bases, J lost 5 bases, and 4 bases stayed unmatched. The CDR3 spans 16 residues. The CDR3 loop is CASSHGLAGGTGELFF. The CDR3 DNA reads as TGTGCCAGCAGCCACGGACTAGCGGGAGGAACCGGGGAGCTGTTTTTT.

The CDR3 DNA sequence: TGTGCCAGCAGCTCGTACAAAGCTTATAGCGGGATGGGAGCAGATACGCAGTATTTT. Amino acids: CASSSYKAYSGMGADTQYF. This chain links TRBV7-9 with TRBJ2-3, with 8 bases fitting TRBD2. From germline, CDR1 is SEHNR and CDR2 FQNEAQ (reference sequence). V lost 4 bases, J lost 4 bases, and 19 bases stayed unmatched. This CDR3 is 19 amino acids long.

This clone came up once. V is TRBV2 and J is TRBJ1-5, with D possibly being TRBD1 (5 bases). The CDR3 is 15 amino acids. V gave up 4 bases and J gave up 4 bases, with 14 bases separating them. Germline CDR1 is SNHLY and CDR2 is FYNNEI. CDR3 region: CASSGGRAENQPQHF. In nucleotides, the CDR3 is TGTGCCAGCAGTGGGGGCAGGGCCGAGAATCAGCCCCAGCATTTT.

The chain links TRBV5-1 to TRBJ2-1; perhaps TRBD2 as D (6 bases). This CDR3 contains 15 residues. Per the germline V gene, CDR1 is SGHRS and CDR2 is YFSETQ. V lost 1 base and J 7 bases, leaving 15 bases between the germline ends. The CDR3 DNA is TGCGCCAGCAGCTTGATACCGGGAGAAGGAAATGAGCAGTTCTTC. This sequence encodes CASSLIPGEGNEQFF. The entire variable domain, with the rest obtained from reference TRBV5-1 and TRBJ2-1, is as follows: KAGVTQTPRYLIKTRGQQVTLSCSPISGHRSVSWYQQTPGQGLQFLFEYFSETQRNKGNFPGRFSGRQFSNSRSEMNVSTLELGDSALYLCASSLIPGEGNEQFFGPGTRLTVL.

The V gene is TRBV24-1, the J gene TRBJ2-3; weak D call: TRBD1 (6 bases). The CDR3 is 14 amino acids. Germline V gene data show CDR1 as KGHDR and CDR2 as SFDVKD. V was pared by 12 bases and J by 1 base, with 16 bases between. The CDR3 coding sequence is TGTGCCCCTGCAGGGGTCCTGCGCACAGATACGCAGTATTTT. Encoded protein: CAPAGVLRTDTQYF.

J is TRBJ2-2 and V is TRBV28; TRBD1 agrees at 8 bases. The CDR3 is 16 amino acids. V gave up 2 bases and J gave up 5 bases; unmatched junction bases: 7. The V gene's germline CDR1 is MDHEN and CDR2 SYDVKM. In DNA form, the CDR3 reads TGTGCCAGCAGTTTAATGAATGGACAGGGAACCGGGGAGCTGTTTTTT. Its translation: CASSLMNGQGTGELFF.

The CDR3 DNA is TGTGCCAGCAGCTTATCTGGCGGAGCGAACACCGGGGAGCTGTTTTTT. It encodes CASSLSGGANTGELFF. This chain links TRBV11-2 with TRBJ2-2; D remains unclear. CDR1 and CDR2 from the germline V gene are SGHAT and FQNNGV. V lost 2 bases, J lost 0 bases, and 10 bases lay in between. This CDR3 spans 16 amino acids.

This clone was picked up a small number of times. This rearrangement joins TRBV30 to TRBJ1-5; D is ambiguous. V lost 1 base and J 9 bases, leaving 16 bases between the germline ends. The CDR3 loop spans 14 amino acids. Germline CDR1 reads GTSNPN; CDR2 reads SVGIG (reference sequence). For the CDR3, the DNA is TGTGCCTGGAGTGGGGAGCGGGGAGATTGGCCCCAGCATTTT. Translating gives CAWSGERGDWPQHF.

This clone has a single count. V gene TRBV7-2 combines with J gene TRBJ1-1, with 10 bases lining up with TRBD1. The CDR3 totals 16 residues. V trimming: 0 bases; J trimming: 6 bases; junction bases outside the gene matches: 7. Looked up from germline, CDR1 is SGHTA and CDR2 is FQGNSA. The CDR3 DNA reads TGTGCCAGCAGCTTAGCCGGGACAGGGGCTTTCGCTGAAGCTTTCTTT. This gives the protein CASSLAGTGAFAEAFF.